The next 30 T cell receptor beta chains were all read from a single sample in a study of blood T cell repertoires in COVID-19. The protocol was immunoSEQ multiplex PCR, while the TCRdb copy is restricted to in-frame clones and leaves out a portion. The table shows 350,000 to 450,000 clones, with around 92% occurring only once. What was sequenced was PBMCs or T cells enriched from blood (not recorded which). The receptors originated from a woman aged 25 to 39 who had recovered from COVID-19.

This clone was found once. The V gene is TRBV29-1, the J gene TRBJ2-1, with D unresolved. Germline V CDR1 and CDR2: SQVTM, ANQGSEA. The CDR3 runs 13 residues. Between the trimmed V and J ends, which lost 1 base and 1 base, there was a span of 5 bases. The CDR3 loop is CSVEGGSYNEQFF. DNA of the CDR3: TGCAGCGTTGAAGGCGGATCCTACAATGAGCAGTTCTTC.

J is TRBJ1-1 and V is TRBV28; D is uncertain. Looked up from germline, CDR1 is MDHEN and CDR2 is SYDVKM. CDR3 length: 13 residues. The V gene lost 2 bases and the J gene lost 8 bases, with 12 bases spanning the gap. The CDR3 bases are TGTGCCAGCAGTTTAACTAGGGAAAGGGAAGCTTTCTTT. Protein: CASSLTREREAFF.

The chain links TRBV27 to TRBJ1-1; D is perhaps TRBD1 (5 bases). Trimming removed 10 bases from V and 4 bases from J, with 16 bases in between. This CDR3 is 13 amino acids long. Per germline, CDR1 MNHEY and CDR2 SMNVEV (reference sequence). DNA of the CDR3: TGTGCCACCTGGGGGATGCGGGGCACTGAAGCTTTCTTT. Its translation is CATWGMRGTEAFF.

The chain links TRBV19 to TRBJ2-7, with 13 positions matching TRBD2. With 5 bases clipped from V and 5 bases from J, the junction kept 6 bases outside the gene matches. The CDR3 loop spans 15 amino acids. Germline CDR1 reads LNHDA; CDR2 reads SQIVND (reference sequence). CDR3 bases: TGTGCCAGTAGTCGAGGACTAGCGGGAGTCAACGAGCAGTACTTC. Protein: CASSRGLAGVNEQYF.

The chain uses TRBV11-2 and TRBJ1-1; no clear D. Germline CDR1 reads SGHAT; CDR2 reads FQNNGV. Trimming took off 1 base at V and 10 bases at J, with 7 bases between the two ends. This CDR3 is 11 amino acids long. The CDR3 protein is CASSLGEGAFF. For the CDR3, the DNA is TGTGCCAGCAGCTTAGGAGAGGGAGCTTTCTTT.

The chain is built from TRBV4-2 and TRBJ2-3; 9 bases line up with TRBD2. CDR1 is LGHNA, CDR2 YNFKEQ, per germline. Trimming at V came to 0 bases and at J to 2 bases, leaving 3 bases not matched to a gene. This CDR3 spans 16 amino acids. The CDR3 is CASSQDPSGNTDTQYF. The CDR3 DNA is TGTGCCAGCAGCCAAGACCCTAGCGGGAACACAGATACGCAGTATTTT.

The chain couples TRBV6-2 or TRBV6-3 to TRBJ2-5; 7 bases are shared with TRBD1. Germline CDR1 MNHEY, CDR2 SVGEGT. This CDR3 is built from 15 residues. The trim removed 2 bases at V and 7 bases at J, leaving 10 bases unmatched. This CDR3 reads CASSYMQGELGTQYF. The DNA for the CDR3 is TGTGCCAGCAGTTACATGCAGGGGGAGCTGGGGACCCAGTACTTC.

The chain is built from TRBV15 and TRBJ1-2, with D maybe TRBD1 (5 bases). Germline CDR1 and CDR2: LNHNV and YYDKDF (reference sequence). This CDR3 has 13 amino acids. Trimming shortened V by 4 bases and J by 10 bases, and 16 bases separated the two germline ends. CDR3 bases: TGTGCCACCAGCATCAGCCCTCGGGGGGTCTACACCTTC. Encoded protein: CATSISPRGVYTF.

This chain joins TRBV29-1 and TRBJ1-1; TRBD1 matches 7 bases. In germline, CDR1 is SQVTM, CDR2 ANQGSEA. J gave up 3 bases and V 6 bases, and 10 bases lay outside the gene matches. CDR3 length equals 14 residues. Written as DNA, the CDR3 is TGCAGCGTCCGGGGACAGAATCGGGACACTGAAGCTTTCTTT. Its protein is CSVRGQNRDTEAFF.

This chain links TRBV9 with TRBJ2-3, with D tentatively TRBD1 (6 bases). Germline CDR1 SGDLS, CDR2 YYNGEE. This CDR3 region has 13 residues. The V end was cut by 2 bases, the J end by 4 bases, with 8 bases between. This CDR3 is CASSVTGSDTQYF. For the CDR3, the DNA is TGTGCCAGCAGCGTCACAGGGTCAGATACGCAGTATTTT.

This chain connects TRBV10-3 to TRBJ1-1; maybe TRBD1 (6 bases). V lost 3 bases to trimming and J lost 2 bases, with 10 bases between them. The germline V gene has CDR1 ENHRY and CDR2 SYGVKD. This CDR3 is built from 14 residues. CDR3 DNA: TGTGCCATCAGTGACTCGGGACAAAACACTGAAGCTTTCTTT. The encoded protein is CAISDSGQNTEAFF.

This clone was seen more than once but under ten times. The genes are TRBV6-4 and TRBJ2-1, with D possibly TRBD2 on 6 matching bases. The germline gives CDR1 MRHNA, CDR2 SNTAGT. The CDR3 has 11 residues. Trimming stripped 3 bases from V and 15 bases from J, with 12 bases between. Here the CDR3 reads CASSDGGSLFF. The CDR3 nucleotides are TGTGCCAGCAGTGATGGGGGGAGTCTGTTCTTC.

This sequence joins TRBV3-1 (or the pseudogene TRBV3-2) and TRBJ2-5; D ambiguous. The CDR3 spans 16 residues. Trimming left V 2 bases short and J 0 bases short, with 13 bases between. CDR1 is LGHDT, CDR2 YNNKEL, per germline (reference sequence). CDR3 in DNA: TGTGCCAGCAGCCAACCGAAGACTGGGTACCAAGAGACCCAGTACTTC. Translated: CASSQPKTGYQETQYF.

This chain uses TRBV11-3 with TRBJ2-7; 8 bases map to TRBD1. CDR1 and CDR2 (germline): SGHNT, YENEEA. This CDR3 region has 13 residues. The V and J ends lost 5 bases and 5 bases, in that order; junction bases with no gene match: 5. Here the CDR3 reads CASSQTDRDEQYF. CDR3 DNA sequence: TGTGCCAGCAGCCAGACGGACAGGGACGAGCAGTACTTC.

V and J are TRBV5-4 and TRBJ2-2; 8 positions match TRBD2. Trimming took 4 bases from V and 0 from J; bases not matched to a gene: 2. This CDR3 has 15 residues. Looked up from germline, CDR1 is SGHNT and CDR2 is YYREEE (reference sequence). The CDR3: CASSPGLANTGELFF. The CDR3 DNA sequence: TGTGCCAGCAGCCCGGGACTAGCGAACACCGGGGAGCTGTTTTTT.

This chain joins TRBV7-6 and TRBJ2-5; the D gene is possibly TRBD1 (6 bases). From germline, CDR1 is SGHVS and CDR2 FNYEAQ. The CDR3 is 14 amino acids. V was shortened by 1 base and J by 5 bases, with 11 bases between the two germline ends. DNA of the CDR3: TGTGCCAGCAGCTTAGGGGGGCCCGGGGAGACCCAGTACTTC. Its translation: CASSLGGPGETQYF.

The rearrangement links TRBV2 to TRBJ1-5, with 12 nucleotides matching TRBD1. The germline V gene encodes CDR1 SNHLY and CDR2 FYNNEI. J gave up 6 bases and V 6 bases, and 9 bases lay outside the gene matches. The CDR3 consists of 16 residues. The CDR3, as DNA: TGTGCCAGCAGGGAAAGGGACAGGGGGCCTCGTCAGCCCCAGCATTTT. Translating it yields CASRERDRGPRQPQHF.

In nucleotides, the CDR3 is TGTGCCAGCAGCTTAGTTGGCAGGGGGAACACTGAAGCTTTCTTT. Amino acid sequence: CASSLVGRGNTEAFF. V usage is TRBV7-8 and J usage is TRBJ1-1; D is possibly TRBD1 (6 bases). The CDR3 totals 15 residues. Germline-derived CDR1 and CDR2 are SGHVS and FQNEAQ. V lost 1 base to trimming and J lost 1 base, with 10 bases between them.

The J gene is TRBJ1-2, the V gene TRBV10-3; no reliable D call. CDR1 is ENHRY, CDR2 SYGVKD, per germline. Trimming removed 5 bases from V and 4 bases from J, with 14 bases in between. This CDR3 is 14 amino acids long. CDR3 coding DNA: TGTGCCATCAGTTCAGTCGGGAGAGTCTATGGCTACACCTTC. Amino acid sequence: CAISSVGRVYGYTF.

V gene TRBV27 combines with J gene TRBJ1-5; unclear D gene. Germline CDR1 and CDR2: MNHEY and SMNVEV (reference sequence). This CDR3 comprises 16 residues. V lost 2 bases and J 3 bases, leaving 14 bases between the germline ends. The DNA of the CDR3 is TGTGCCAGCAGTTTAGGGCCGACGGGGAACAATCAGCCCCAGCATTTT. Protein sequence: CASSLGPTGNNQPQHF.

The rearrangement joins TRBV27 to TRBJ1-1; D may be TRBD1 (6 bases). Germline lookup yields CDR1 MNHEY and CDR2 SMNVEV (reference sequence). The CDR3 runs to 13 residues. Trimming pared 4 bases from V and 7 bases from J, leaving 13 bases between. The CDR3 sequence is CASSSNDRSEAFF. CDR3 nucleotide sequence: TGTGCCAGCAGTTCAAACGACAGGAGTGAAGCTTTCTTT.

In this sample, this clone turned up once. The chain joins TRBV7-9 to TRBJ1-1; D is unresolved. This CDR3 region has 14 residues. Germline V gene lookup returns CDR1 SEHNR and CDR2 FQNEAQ (reference sequence). V dropped 5 bases and J dropped 1 base, with 11 bases sitting between them. The CDR3 reads CASSHQTRNTEAFF. The DNA for the CDR3 is TGTGCCAGCAGCCATCAAACCAGGAACACTGAAGCTTTCTTT.

The gene calls are TRBV2 and TRBJ1-6; 7 bases align to TRBD1. This CDR3 has 15 residues. After removal of 6 bases from V and 6 bases from J, the junction contained 8 bases not matched to a gene. CDR1 is SNHLY and CDR2 is FYNNEI in the germline V gene. CDR3 coding DNA: TGTGCCAGCAGGGTCGACAGGGTCATTAATTCACCCCTCCACTTT. It is translated as CASRVDRVINSPLHF.

This clone was found once. The chain couples TRBV4-1 to TRBJ2-7, with a possible D match to TRBD2 (5 bases). The CDR3 runs to 14 residues. V was clipped by 3 bases and J by 0 bases, with 9 bases between them. Germline CDR1 reads MGHRA; CDR2 reads YSYEKL. CDR3 nucleotides: TGCGCCAGCAGCCATCCCGGGGTCTCCTACGAGCAGTACTTC. Amino acids: CASSHPGVSYEQYF.

V and J are TRBV6-5 and TRBJ2-1, with D maybe TRBD1 (6 bases). Deletions cut 6 bases from V and 9 bases from J, with 21 bases between. The CDR3 runs to 15 residues. Germline V lookup: CDR1 MNHEY, CDR2 SVGAGI. As DNA, the CDR3 is TGTGCCAGCAGCCGAGGACAGCTCCTGGTGAGTGAGCAGTTCTTC. Protein product: CASSRGQLLVSEQFF.

The gene calls are TRBV10-3 and TRBJ2-1; D possibly corresponds to TRBD2 (6 bases). Per the germline V gene, CDR1 is ENHRY and CDR2 is SYGVKD. Trimming removed 0 bases at V and 3 bases at J, with 6 bases between. The CDR3 consists of 14 residues. Here the CDR3 reads CAISESGLYNEQFF. Here the CDR3 DNA reads TGTGCCATCAGTGAGTCGGGACTCTACAATGAGCAGTTCTTC.

The chain recombines TRBV5-1 with TRBJ1-1, with 8 bases matching TRBD1. The J segment lost 5 bases and the V segment lost 1 base, leaving 4 bases of the junction unmatched. The CDR3 is made up of 14 amino acids. Looked up from germline, CDR1 is SGHRS and CDR2 is YFSETQ. The CDR3 region is CASSLSTGGTEAFF. The CDR3 coding sequence is TGCGCCAGCAGCTTGTCCACAGGGGGGACTGAAGCTTTCTTT.

The V call is TRBV5-8, the J call TRBJ1-1; D unclear. Germline V CDR1 and CDR2: SGHTS, YDEGEE. CDR3 size: 13 residues. V gave up 1 base and J gave up 7 bases, with 11 bases separating them. CDR3: CASSLPGFREAFF. CDR3 sequence (DNA): TGTGCCAGCAGCTTGCCGGGGTTCCGTGAAGCTTTCTTT.

V usage is TRBV28 and J usage is TRBJ1-2; TRBD1 aligns across 10 bases. The length of the CDR3 is 15 residues. The ends lost 6 bases at V and 2 bases at J; junction bases unmatched: 6. Germline CDR1 is MDHEN and CDR2 is SYDVKM. The CDR3 sequence is CASSLGTGENYGYTF. In DNA form, the CDR3 reads TGTGCCAGCAGCCTCGGGACAGGGGAAAACTATGGCTACACCTTC.

This clone has just a few counts. The CDR3 nucleotides are TGTGCCAGCAGCTTAGTTCCGGGGGGTCGGGGAGATACGCAGTATTTT. This translates into CASSLVPGGRGDTQYF. The V gene is TRBV7-8, the J gene TRBJ2-3; 7 bases are a match to TRBD2. J was trimmed by 5 bases and V by 1 base; bases with no gene match: 9. The germline V gene encodes CDR1 SGHVS and CDR2 FQNEAQ. The CDR3 is 16 amino acids.